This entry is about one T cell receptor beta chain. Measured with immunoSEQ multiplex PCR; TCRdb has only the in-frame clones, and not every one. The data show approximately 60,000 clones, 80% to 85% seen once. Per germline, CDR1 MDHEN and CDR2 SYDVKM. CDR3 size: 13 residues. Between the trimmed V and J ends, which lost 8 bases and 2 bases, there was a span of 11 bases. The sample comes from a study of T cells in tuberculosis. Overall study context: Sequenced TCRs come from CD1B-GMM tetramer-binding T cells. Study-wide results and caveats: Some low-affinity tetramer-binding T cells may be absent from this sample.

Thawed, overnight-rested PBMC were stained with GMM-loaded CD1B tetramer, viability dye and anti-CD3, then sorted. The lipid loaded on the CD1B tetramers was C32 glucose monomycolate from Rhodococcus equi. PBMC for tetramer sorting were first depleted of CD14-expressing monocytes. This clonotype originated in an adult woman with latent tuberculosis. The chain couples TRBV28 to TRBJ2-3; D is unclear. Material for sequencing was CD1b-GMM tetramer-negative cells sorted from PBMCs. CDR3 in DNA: TGTGCCAGCTGTTGGCAGATCACAGATACGCAGTATTTT. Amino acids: CASCWQITDTQYF. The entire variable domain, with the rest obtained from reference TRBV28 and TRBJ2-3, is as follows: DVKVTQSSRYLVKRTGEKVFLECVQDMDHENMFWYRQDPGLGLRLIYFSYDVKMKEKGDIPEGYSVSREKKERFSLILESASTNQTSMYLCASCWQITDTQYFGPGTRLTVL.